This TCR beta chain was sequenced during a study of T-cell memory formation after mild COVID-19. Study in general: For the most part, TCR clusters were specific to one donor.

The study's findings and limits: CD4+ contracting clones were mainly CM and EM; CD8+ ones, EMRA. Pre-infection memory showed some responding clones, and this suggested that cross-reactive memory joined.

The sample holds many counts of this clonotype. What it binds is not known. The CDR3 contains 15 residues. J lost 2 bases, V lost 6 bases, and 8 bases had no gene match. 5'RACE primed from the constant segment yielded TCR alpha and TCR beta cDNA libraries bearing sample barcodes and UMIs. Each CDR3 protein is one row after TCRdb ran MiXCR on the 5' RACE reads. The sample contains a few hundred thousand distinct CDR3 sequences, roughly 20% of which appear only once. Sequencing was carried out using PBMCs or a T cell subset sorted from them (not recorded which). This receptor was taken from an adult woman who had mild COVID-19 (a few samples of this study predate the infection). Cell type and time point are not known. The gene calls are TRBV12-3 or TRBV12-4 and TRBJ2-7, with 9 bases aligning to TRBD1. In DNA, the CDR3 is TGTGCCAGCAGCCCCGGGACAGGGACCCCCTACGAGCAGTACTTC. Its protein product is CASSPGTGTPYEQYF.